These T cell receptor beta chains were read from a single sample in a study of shared clonotypes between healthy human individuals. The data were produced by immunoSEQ multiplex PCR, yet TCRdb's version contains in-frame clones alone and is incomplete. The sample has 150,000 to 200,000 clones, 66% seen once. The sequenced sample consisted of memory CD4+ T cells sorted from blood. These TCRs come from a man aged 30 to 45 in good health. Both conserved end residues are part of each CDR3. Each record gives: D gene, V gene, clone size, J gene, CDR3 protein, CDR3 DNA. The D gene is left open where the match is weak. Not all rows give a size; the values are once, few, many and, for expanded clones, a class.

-	TRBV12-5	-	TRBJ1-1	CASGLEGNTEAFF	TGTGCTAGTGGTTTGGAGGGGAACACTGAAGCTTTCTTT
-	TRBV2	-	TRBJ2-2	CASIQGNTGELFF	TGTGCCAGCATTCAGGGAAACACCGGGGAGCTGTTTTTT
TRBD1	TRBV18	-	TRBJ2-3	CASSSTGPRTDTQYF	TGTGCCAGCTCATCGACAGGGCCACGCACAGATACGCAGTATTTT
-	TRBV2	many	TRBJ2-2	CASSEPGRVTGELFF	TGTGCCAGCAGTGAACCTGGACGGGTGACCGGGGAGCTGTTTTTT
-	TRBV30	-	TRBJ1-5	CAWSVRGLGNQPQHF	TGTGCCTGGAGTGTACGGGGTTTAGGCAATCAGCCCCAGCATTTT
-	TRBV6-1	-	TRBJ2-1	CASSKTDYNEQFF	TGTGCCAGCAGTAAAACGGATTACAATGAGCAGTTCTTC
TRBD1	TRBV27	-	TRBJ1-1	CASSSNRRQGLNTEAFF	TGTGCCAGCAGTTCCAACCGCCGACAGGGGCTGAACACTGAAGCTTTCTTT
-	TRBV5-1	-	TRBJ2-7	CASSLAGTNAGEQYF	TGCGCCAGCAGCTTGGCCGGGACCAATGCCGGCGAGCAGTACTTC
-	TRBV20-1	few	TRBJ1-1	CSALSPTEAFF	TGCAGTGCTCTTTCCCCGACTGAAGCTTTCTTT
-	TRBV5-5	-	TRBJ2-5	CASSRDQTAQETQYF	TGTGCCAGCAGCCGTGATCAGACAGCGCAAGAGACCCAGTACTTC
-	TRBV27	-	TRBJ2-7	CASSSLPGHEQYF	TGTGCCAGCAGTTCACTACCTGGACACGAGCAGTACTTC
TRBD2	TRBV7-2	-	TRBJ2-1	CASSPRTSGSGEQFF	TGTGCCAGCAGCCCTAGGACTAGCGGGAGTGGTGAGCAGTTCTTC
-	TRBV6-4	-	TRBJ2-6	CASSDEAGGANVLTF	TGTGCCAGCAGTGACGAGGCGGGAGGGGCCAACGTCCTGACTTTC
-	TRBV9	many	TRBJ2-7	CASSVGPGSGEQYF	TGTGCCAGCAGCGTAGGGCCTGGATCGGGGGAGCAGTACTTC
TRBD1	TRBV11-2	-	TRBJ1-1	CASSLPQGGAGNTEAFF	TGTGCCAGCAGCTTGCCGCAGGGGGGGGCAGGGAACACTGAAGCTTTCTTT
-	TRBV5-8	-	TRBJ2-6	CASSLANRAGANVLTF	TGTGCCAGCAGCTTGGCCAATCGGGCTGGGGCCAACGTCCTGACTTTC
TRBD1	TRBV7-9	-	TRBJ2-7	CASSLTGTGVLEQYF	TGTGCCAGCAGCTTAACCGGGACAGGGGTGTTAGAGCAGTACTTC
TRBD1	TRBV11-2	-	TRBJ2-7	CASSLGQGGYYEQYF	TGTGCCAGCAGCTTGGGACAGGGAGGGTACTACGAGCAGTACTTC
-	TRBV5-5	-	TRBJ2-3	CASSLDAGTDTQYF	TGTGCCAGCAGCTTGGATGCGGGCACAGATACGCAGTATTTT
TRBD2	TRBV29-1	-	TRBJ2-3	CSTGTSGRDTQYF	TGCAGTACCGGGACTAGCGGGAGGGATACGCAGTATTTT
-	TRBV5-1	-	TRBJ2-5	CASSSAGQETQYF	TGCGCCAGCAGCTCGGCGGGACAAGAGACCCAGTACTTC
TRBD2	TRBV13	-	TRBJ2-4	CASSPWARGDTKNIQYF	TGTGCCAGCAGCCCGTGGGCTCGGGGGGATACCAAAAACATTCAGTACTTC
-	TRBV9	few	TRBJ2-2	CASSVRAGRNTGELFF	TGTGCCAGCAGCGTAAGGGCCGGACGGAACACCGGGGAGCTGTTTTTT
-	TRBV2	-	TRBJ2-6	CASSTSSGANVLTF	TGTGCCAGCAGTACTAGCTCTGGGGCCAACGTCCTGACTTTC
TRBD2	TRBV15	few	TRBJ2-1	CATSRDLGREKDNEQFF	TGTGCCACCAGCAGAGATCTGGGGCGGGAGAAGGACAATGAGCAGTTCTTC
-	TRBV29-1	-	TRBJ1-2	CSVDLGFYGYTF	TGCAGCGTTGATTTGGGGTTCTATGGCTACACCTTC
TRBD2	TRBV6-5	-	TRBJ2-3	CASSKLAANTDTQYF	TGTGCCAGCAGTAAGCTAGCGGCCAACACAGATACGCAGTATTTT
-	TRBV5-4	few	TRBJ2-5	CASSLAGSAAETQYF	TGTGCCAGCAGCTTGGCCGGCAGCGCGGCGGAGACCCAGTACTTC
TRBD2	TRBV15	-	TRBJ2-1	CATSTRLALYNEQFF	TGTGCCACCAGCACTCGACTAGCGCTTTACAATGAGCAGTTCTTC